The 19 T cell receptor beta chains given below trace back to one sample, sequenced in a study of T cell responses to AZD1222 COVID-19 vaccine (dated by TCRdb to about 2021). The intended sense of this specimen's time point label: baseline before first vaccination. The library was produced with the immunoSEQ multiplex PCR assay. In TCRdb, the immuneACCESS table is reduced to in-frame sequences with V and J assigned. These tables do not hold every clone; where another copy was compared, an unresolved V gene accounts for under half, and the others remain unexplained. The sample data list more than 70,000 clones, and about 88% of these were observed just once. The top ten clones comprise 4.2% of the sample. The starting material was peripheral blood, obtained on day 0 of AZD1222 vaccination. The receptor set was obtained from an adult in good health.

The chain uses TRBV27 and TRBJ1-6; possibly TRBD1 for D (6 bases). The germline V gene has CDR1 MNHEY and CDR2 SMNVEV (reference sequence). Between the trimmed V and J ends, which lost 5 bases and 6 bases, there was a span of 17 bases. CDR3 length: 16 amino acids. For the CDR3, the DNA is TGTGCCAGCAGTATGTCAGGGGCGATCTCTAATTCACCCCTCCACTTT. It specifies CASSMSGAISNSPLHF.

This clone was recorded once. V and J are TRBV5-6 and TRBJ1-5, with unresolved D. This CDR3 has 15 residues. Germline V gene lookup returns CDR1 SGHDT and CDR2 YYEEEE. Deletions cut 0 bases from V and 3 bases from J, with 10 bases between. The CDR3: CASSLGAGFNQPQHF. The CDR3 region has the DNA TGTGCCAGCAGCTTGGGCGCGGGTTTCAATCAGCCCCAGCATTTT.

This rearrangement joins TRBV4-1 to TRBJ2-7; D remains ambiguous. Germline assignment: CDR1 MGHRA and CDR2 YSYEKL. V was clipped by 5 bases and J by 0 bases, with 14 bases between them. The CDR3 runs to 15 residues. CDR3 coding DNA: TGCGCCAGCAGCTATACACTGAGAAGCTCCTACGAGCAGTACTTC. This encodes CASSYTLRSSYEQYF.

The chain has TRBV5-8 and TRBJ1-2, with D maybe TRBD1 (5 bases). CDR3 length: 15 amino acids. Germline V gives CDR1 SGHTS, CDR2 YDEGEE. Trimming left V 3 bases short and J 0 bases short, with 12 bases between. CDR3 residues: CASSWPDRTNYGYTF. The CDR3 nucleotides read TGTGCCAGCAGCTGGCCTGACAGAACTAACTATGGCTACACCTTC.

The chain uses TRBV11-3 and TRBJ2-7, with D maybe TRBD2 (5 bases). Germline V gene sequence: CDR1 SGHNT, CDR2 YENEEA. Trimming shortened V by 5 bases and J by 2 bases, and 7 bases separated the two germline ends. The CDR3 sequence is 12 residues long. Here the CDR3 reads CASSRRTYEQYF. CDR3 coding DNA: TGTGCCAGCAGCCGGAGGACCTACGAGCAGTACTTC.

The chain links TRBV3-1 (or the pseudogene TRBV3-2) to TRBJ2-5; D may match TRBD1 or TRBD2 (6 bases each). The CDR3 is 16 residues long. Germline V gene data show CDR1 as LGHDT and CDR2 as YNNKEL (reference sequence). Trimming left V 2 bases short and J 0 bases short, with 13 bases between. This CDR3 reads CASSQNEGGYQETQYF. CDR3 DNA: TGTGCCAGCAGCCAAAATGAGGGGGGCTACCAAGAGACCCAGTACTTC.

The chain joins TRBV11-2 to TRBJ2-2; the D is unclear. Germline V gene sequence: CDR1 SGHAT, CDR2 FQNNGV. This CDR3 has 13 residues. V was cut by 5 bases and J by 4 bases, with 8 bases left in between. Here the CDR3 DNA reads TGTGCCAGCAGCCAGCAAAGCACCGGGGAGCTGTTTTTT. Its translation is CASSQQSTGELFF. The full variable domain, with the rest looked up from reference TRBV11-2 and TRBJ2-2, is EAGVAQSPRYKIIEKRQSVAFWCNPISGHATLYWYQQILGQGPKLLIQFQNNGVVDDSQLPKDRFSAERLKGVDSTLKIQPAKLEDSAVYLCASSQQSTGELFFGEGSRLTVL.

This chain joins TRBV6-5 and TRBJ2-1, with D tentatively TRBD2 (5 bases). The CDR3 sequence is 11 residues long. CDR1 is MNHEY, CDR2 SVGAGI, per germline. Deletions cut 8 bases from V and 10 bases from J, with 12 bases between. CDR3 protein: CASRSSREQFF. As DNA, the CDR3 is TGTGCCAGCCGCTCTAGCCGCGAGCAGTTCTTC.

The chain links TRBV7-9 to TRBJ2-2; maybe TRBD2 (5 bases). The length of the CDR3 is 16 residues. CDR1 is SEHNR and CDR2 is FQNEAQ in the germline V gene (reference sequence). The V and J ends lost 6 bases and 1 base respectively, with 15 bases between them. CDR3 sequence reads: CASRSQRAQNTGELFF. Written as DNA, the CDR3 is TGTGCCAGCAGATCCCAGAGGGCCCAGAACACCGGGGAGCTGTTTTTT.

CDR3 sequence reads: CASSQMGESDIQYF. DNA of the CDR3: TGTGCCAGCAGCCAGATGGGTGAATCAGACATTCAGTACTTC. The chain carries TRBV3-1 (or the pseudogene TRBV3-2) and TRBJ2-4; D unresolved. The CDR3 is made up of 14 amino acids. The V and J ends lost 3 bases and 8 bases respectively, with 14 bases between them. Germline CDR1 LGHDT, CDR2 YNNKEL (reference sequence).

This chain links TRBV28 with TRBJ1-2; D remains ambiguous. V was pared by 3 bases and J by 8 bases, with 10 bases between. Germline-derived CDR1 and CDR2 are MDHEN and SYDVKM. CDR3 size: 12 residues. The CDR3 here is CASSFSRQGYTF. CDR3 DNA: TGTGCCAGCAGTTTTTCGCGTCAGGGCTACACCTTC.

This CDR3 is CASSLVMVSSTDTQYF. As DNA, the CDR3 is TGTGCCAGCAGCTTAGTTATGGTATCTAGCACAGATACGCAGTATTTT. The chain recombines TRBV7-2 with TRBJ2-3; D gene ambiguous. V lost 1 base and J 0 bases, leaving 11 bases between the germline ends. This CDR3 is 16 amino acids long. The germline V gene has CDR1 SGHTA and CDR2 FQGNSA. Combining the CDR3 with reference TRBV7-2 and TRBJ2-3 gives the whole variable domain GAGVSQSPSNKVTEKGKDVELRCDPISGHTALYWYRQSLGQGLEFLIYFQGNSAPDKSGLPSDRFSAERTGGSVSTLTIQRTQQEDSAVYLCASSLVMVSSTDTQYFGPGTRLTVL.

The rearrangement uses TRBV5-5 and TRBJ1-2; the match to TRBD1 covers 9 bases. The germline gives CDR1 SGHKS, CDR2 YYEKEE (reference sequence). The CDR3 totals 15 residues. V was pared by 4 bases and J by 3 bases, with 7 bases of the junction left unmatched. The CDR3: CASSIGQGMDYGYTF. The CDR3 DNA follows: TGTGCCAGCAGCATAGGACAGGGGATGGACTATGGCTACACCTTC.

This chain links TRBV5-1 with TRBJ1-5; a possible D gene is TRBD1 (5 bases). Trimming stripped 3 bases from V and 4 bases from J, with 11 bases between. The germline gives CDR1 SGHRS, CDR2 YFSETQ. The CDR3 consists of 14 residues. The CDR3, as DNA: TGCGCCAGCAGCTGGGACGGAAGGAATCAGCCCCAGCATTTT. This gives the protein CASSWDGRNQPQHF.

This clone has only one observation. The chain has TRBV19 and TRBJ1-1; D is undetermined. The CDR3 loop spans 14 amino acids. V lost 5 bases and J 3 bases, leaving 13 bases between the germline ends. Germline loops: CDR1 LNHDA, CDR2 SQIVND (reference sequence). The CDR3 protein is CASSVQVVDTEAFF. CDR3 nucleotides: TGTGCCAGTAGTGTCCAGGTTGTGGACACTGAAGCTTTCTTT.

CDR3 coding DNA: TGTGCCAGCAGCGTAGGAAATTCCGATCAGCCCCAGCATTTT. It encodes CASSVGNSDQPQHF. The rearrangement links TRBV9 to TRBJ1-5; D not certain. The CDR3 is 14 residues long. The germline V gene encodes CDR1 SGDLS and CDR2 YYNGEE. Trimming removed 0 bases from V and 5 bases from J, with 9 bases in between. The entire variable domain, with the rest obtained from reference TRBV9 and TRBJ1-5, is as follows: DSGVTQTPKHLITATGQRVTLRCSPRSGDLSVYWYQQSLDQGLQFLIQYYNGEERAKGNILERFSAQQFPDLHSELNLSSLELGDSALYFCASSVGNSDQPQHFGDGTRLSIL.

The J gene is TRBJ1-2, the V gene TRBV25-1; D is unclear. The CDR3 runs 16 residues. Trimming took 0 bases from V and 2 from J, leaving 13 bases between them. Germline V lookup: CDR1 MGHDK, CDR2 SYGVNS. The CDR3 nucleotides read TGTGCCAGCAGTGAATATATACAGAGAATAAACTATGGCTACACCTTC. It translates to CASSEYIQRINYGYTF.

This chain links TRBV11-3 with TRBJ2-6; 9 positions match TRBD1. Germline values: CDR1 SGHNT, CDR2 YENEEA. The length of the CDR3 is 18 residues. The trim removed 5 bases at V and 0 bases at J, leaving 8 bases unmatched. CDR3 coding DNA: TGTGCCAGCAGCACAAACAGGGGGCCCAGCTCTGGGGCCAACGTCCTGACTTTC. This sequence encodes CASSTNRGPSSGANVLTF.

CDR3 in amino acids: CASSYIPGRAWNEQFF. The CDR3, as DNA: TGTGCCAGCAGTTACATACCCGGGAGGGCCTGGAATGAGCAGTTCTTC. J is TRBJ2-1 and V is TRBV6-5, with TRBD2 matching over 8 bases. V lost 2 bases and J lost 7; bases outside the gene matches: 10. Germline CDR1 MNHEY, CDR2 SVGAGI. This CDR3 has 16 amino acids.